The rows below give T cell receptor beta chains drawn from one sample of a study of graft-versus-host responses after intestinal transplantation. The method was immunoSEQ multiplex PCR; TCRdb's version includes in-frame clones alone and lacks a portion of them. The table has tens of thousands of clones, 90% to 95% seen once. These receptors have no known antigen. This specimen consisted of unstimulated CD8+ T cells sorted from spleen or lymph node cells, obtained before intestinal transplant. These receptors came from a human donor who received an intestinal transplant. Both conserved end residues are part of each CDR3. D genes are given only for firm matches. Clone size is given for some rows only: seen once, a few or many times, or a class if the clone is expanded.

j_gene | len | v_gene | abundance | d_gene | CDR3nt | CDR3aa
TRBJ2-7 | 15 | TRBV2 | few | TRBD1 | TGTGCCAGCAGGGTGGACAGGGATGGTCGTGACGAGCAGTACTTC | CASRVDRDGRDEQYF
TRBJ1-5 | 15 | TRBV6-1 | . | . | TGTGCCAGCAGTGAACACTCTTATAGCAATCAGCCCCAGCATTTT | CASSEHSYSNQPQHF
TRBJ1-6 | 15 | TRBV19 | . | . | TGTGCCAGTAATTTCCGGGGCGGGAGCAATTCACCCCTCCACTTT | CASNFRGGSNSPLHF
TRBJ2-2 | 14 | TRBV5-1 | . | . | TGCGCCAGCAGCTTGGGCGCGCGCACCGGGGAGCTGTTTTTT | CASSLGARTGELFF
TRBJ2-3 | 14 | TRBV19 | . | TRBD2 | TGTGCCAGTAGTTTTGCGGGGGGCGGGGATACGCAGTATTTT | CASSFAGGGDTQYF
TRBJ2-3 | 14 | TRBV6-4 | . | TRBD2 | TGTGCCAGCAGTGTACTAGCGGGCACAGATACGCAGTATTTT | CASSVLAGTDTQYF
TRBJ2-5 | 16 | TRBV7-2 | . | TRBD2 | TGTGCCAGCAGCTTAGGTCTAGCGGGGGGCCAAGAGACCCAGTACTTC | CASSLGLAGGQETQYF
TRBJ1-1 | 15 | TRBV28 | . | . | TGTGCCAGCAGTCCATTATTCGGTTATTCCACTGAAGCTTTCTTT | CASSPLFGYSTEAFF
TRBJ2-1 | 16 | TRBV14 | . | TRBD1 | TGTGCCAGCAGCCCGCCTGGACAGGGGGCTAAAAATGAGCAGTTCTTC | CASSPPGQGAKNEQFF
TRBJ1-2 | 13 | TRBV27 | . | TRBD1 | TGTGCCAGTTCCCCAGGGGGCGCTTATGGCTACACCTTC | CASSPGGAYGYTF
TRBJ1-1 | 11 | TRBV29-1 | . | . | TGCAGCGTTTTCGGGGGCACTGAAGCTTTCTTT | CSVFGGTEAFF
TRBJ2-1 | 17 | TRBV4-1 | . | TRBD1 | TGCGCCAGCAGCCCAGGGGGGGGGACAGGGAGGAGGGATGAGCAGTTCTTC | CASSPGGGTGRRDEQFF
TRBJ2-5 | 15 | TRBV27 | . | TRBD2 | TGTGCCAGCAGTCCCCGACTAGCGGGAGAAGAGACCCAGTACTTC | CASSPRLAGEETQYF
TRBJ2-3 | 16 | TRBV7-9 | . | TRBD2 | TGTGCCAGCAGCCCGCAGACTAGCGGGGAAACAGATACGCAGTATTTT | CASSPQTSGETDTQYF
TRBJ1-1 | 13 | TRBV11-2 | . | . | TGTGCCAGCAGCTTAAATCCTAACACTGAAGCTTTCTTT | CASSLNPNTEAFF
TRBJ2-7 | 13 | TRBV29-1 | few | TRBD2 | TGCAGCGTCCGGACTAGCGGGTCCTACGAGCAGTACTTC | CSVRTSGSYEQYF
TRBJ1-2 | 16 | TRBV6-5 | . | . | TGTGCCAGCAGTTACGGGAGTGCAGGGGAAGTATCCGGCTACACCTTC | CASSYGSAGEVSGYTF
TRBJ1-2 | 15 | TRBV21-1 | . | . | TGTGCCAGCAGCATAAACAGGCCCTGGAACTATGGCTACACCTTC | CASSINRPWNYGYTF
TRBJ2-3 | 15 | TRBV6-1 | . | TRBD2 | TGTGCCAGCCATCTGACTAGCGGGGGGGTAGATACGCAGTATTTT | CASHLTSGGVDTQYF
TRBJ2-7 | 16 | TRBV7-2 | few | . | TGTGCCAGCAGCTCCTCCATCACGGGACTCTCCTACGAGCAGTACTTC | CASSSSITGLSYEQYF